A single sample gave rise to the 32 T cell receptor beta chains below, sequenced in a study of cytomegalovirus exposure and HLA in healthy donors. The PCR employed 60 Vbeta primers together with 13 Jbeta primers. Measured with immunoSEQ multiplex PCR; TCRdb has only the in-frame clones, and not every one. With 150,000 to 200,000 clones in the sample, the ten largest clones hold 0.75% to 0.85%. The sequenced sample consisted of PBMCs. The receptors stem from a woman between 18 and 29 years old in good health and CMV-seropositive.

The chain combines TRBV30 with TRBJ2-5; TRBD2 is a possible D gene (6 bases). CDR1 GTSNPN and CDR2 SVGIG come from the germline V gene (reference sequence). The CDR3 covers 11 residues. V dropped 1 base and J dropped 12 bases, with 12 bases sitting between them. For the CDR3, the DNA is TGTGCCTGGAGTGCTGGGACTCTCGAGTACTTC. Translating gives CAWSAGTLEYF.

The V gene is TRBV5-6, the J gene TRBJ2-1; D is uncertain. Germline V gives CDR1 SGHDT, CDR2 YYEEEE. The CDR3 is made up of 15 amino acids. Trimming removed 4 bases at V and 0 bases at J, with 11 bases between. The CDR3 bases are TGTGCCAGCAGCGTTGACTTTAGCTCCTACAATGAGCAGTTCTTC. Its translation is CASSVDFSSYNEQFF.

The chain carries TRBV6-5 and TRBJ1-1; D is possibly TRBD1 (5 bases). V lost 5 bases to trimming and J lost 8 bases, with 9 bases between them. There are 11 residues in the CDR3. Germline CDR1 MNHEY, CDR2 SVGAGI. The CDR3 bases are TGTGCCAGCAGTCTCGGGGGGGAAGCTTTCTTT. Translating it yields CASSLGGEAFF.

The chain combines TRBV30 with TRBJ1-4; 8 bases are shared with TRBD1. This CDR3 is built from 16 residues. The V gene's germline CDR1 is GTSNPN and CDR2 SVGIG (reference sequence). The V segment lost 1 base and the J segment 4 bases; nucleotides outside the gene matches: 8. CDR3 sequence reads: CAWSGGRGHSNEKLFF. The CDR3 region has the DNA TGTGCCTGGAGTGGCGGCAGGGGGCATAGTAATGAAAAACTGTTTTTT. The whole variable domain, filled in from reference TRBV30 and TRBJ1-4, reads SQTIHQWPATLVQPVGSPLSLECTVEGTSNPNLYWYRQAAGRGLQLLFYSVGIGQISSEVPQNLSASRPQDRQFILSSKKLLLSDSGFYLCAWSGGRGHSNEKLFFGSGTQLSVL.

V is TRBV30 and J is TRBJ1-5; tentative D call: TRBD1 (6 bases). The length of the CDR3 is 14 residues. Trimming removed 2 bases from V and 3 bases from J, with 11 bases in between. Germline CDR1 and CDR2: GTSNPN and SVGIG (reference sequence). This CDR3 reads CAWSSTGINQPQHF. CDR3 coding DNA: TGTGCCTGGAGTTCTACAGGGATCAATCAGCCCCAGCATTTT.

Comments on this clone: Other DNA sequences in this sample translate to the same CDR3. J is TRBJ2-7 and V is TRBV11-3; D is perhaps TRBD2 (6 bases). CDR1 and CDR2 (germline): SGHNT, YENEEA. The CDR3 covers 14 residues. V lost 1 base and J 3 bases, leaving 10 bases between the germline ends. The CDR3 here is CASSLGSGSYEQYF. As DNA, the CDR3 is TGTGCCAGCAGCTTAGGCTCCGGGAGCTACGAGCAGTACTTC.

The gene calls are TRBV6-5 and TRBJ2-2, with D possibly TRBD1 on 6 matching bases. Trimming took 2 bases from V and 2 from J, leaving 12 bases between them. The germline gives CDR1 MNHEY, CDR2 SVGAGI. CDR3 length: 16 amino acids. For the CDR3, the DNA is TGTGCCAGCAGTTACGGGGACACTTTCAACACCGGGGAGCTGTTTTTT. This translates into CASSYGDTFNTGELFF.

The chain is built from TRBV5-4 and TRBJ2-7, with 10 bases fitting TRBD1. Germline loops: CDR1 SGHNT, CDR2 YYREEE (reference sequence). There are 13 residues in the CDR3. Trimming cost V 3 bases and J 9 bases; bases outside gene matches: 6. The CDR3 here is CASSSDRGRGQYF. The CDR3 coding sequence is TGTGCCAGCAGCTCGGACAGGGGGAGGGGGCAGTACTTC.

The chain uses TRBV18 and TRBJ2-2; 9 bases line up with TRBD2. CDR1 KGHSH and CDR2 LQKENI come from the germline V gene. V lost 3 bases, J lost 4 bases, and 3 bases stayed unmatched. This CDR3 has 15 amino acids. The CDR3 nucleotides read TGTGCCAGCTCACCGGGGACTAGCAGCACCGGGGAGCTGTTTTTT. It codes for CASSPGTSSTGELFF.

Note on this clone: Other DNA sequences in this specimen translate into the identical CDR3. CDR3 bases: TGTGCCACCAGCCAAGACAGGGGTTATGGCTACACCTTC. Protein product: CATSQDRGYGYTF. The J gene is TRBJ1-2, the V gene TRBV15; 8 bases fit TRBD1. Unmatched junction bases numbered 4, after V lost 5 bases and J lost 5 bases. The CDR3 covers 13 residues. Germline loops: CDR1 LNHNV, CDR2 YYDKDF (reference sequence).

For the CDR3, the DNA is TGTGCCAGCAGCCCCGGGACAGGGGTTAACACTGAAGCTTTCTTT. Its translation: CASSPGTGVNTEAFF. The V call is TRBV7-9, the J call TRBJ1-1, with 10 bases that match TRBD1. Germline lookup yields CDR1 SEHNR and CDR2 FQNEAQ (reference sequence). CDR3 size: 15 residues. V shed 5 bases and J 2 bases; nucleotides not matched to a gene: 5.

J is TRBJ2-3 and V is TRBV6-4; 10 positions match TRBD2. The trim removed 5 bases at V and 4 bases at J, leaving 6 bases unmatched. CDR3 length equals 15 residues. In germline, CDR1 is MRHNA, CDR2 SNTAGT. CDR3: CASSNKREGPDTQYF. CDR3 bases: TGTGCCAGCAGTAACAAGCGGGAGGGCCCAGATACGCAGTATTTT.

The V call is TRBV5-8, the J call TRBJ1-2; maybe TRBD1 (5 bases). The CDR3 consists of 15 residues. Trimming removed 5 bases at V and 7 bases at J, with 21 bases between. The germline V gene encodes CDR1 SGHTS and CDR2 YDEGEE. DNA for the CDR3: TGTGCCAGCAGTCGTAGCGGGACGTCCTATGGTGGCTACACCTTC. Amino acid sequence: CASSRSGTSYGGYTF.

The chain carries TRBV13 and TRBJ2-7; D not certain. CDR3 length: 11 residues. Germline assignment: CDR1 PRHDT and CDR2 FYEKMQ (reference sequence). Trimming took off 0 bases at V and 6 bases at J, with 3 bases between the two ends. Here the CDR3 DNA reads TGTGCCAGCAGCTTAGGGAGCGAGCAGTACTTC. Translated, it gives CASSLGSEQYF.

J is TRBJ2-5 and V is TRBV27; 7 nucleotides match TRBD2. The CDR3 contains 14 residues. V shed 5 bases, J shed 1 base, and the junction held 4 bases outside the gene matches. The germline CDR1 and CDR2 sequences are MNHEY and SMNVEV (reference sequence). Here the CDR3 DNA reads TGTGCCAGCAGTACCGGGACTATCCAAGAGACCCAGTACTTC. It encodes CASSTGTIQETQYF.

The chain couples TRBV5-5 to TRBJ2-1, with a weak D call TRBD2 (6 bases). Germline loops: CDR1 SGHKS, CDR2 YYEKEE (reference sequence). CDR3 length: 17 amino acids. V lost 0 bases and J lost 0, with 13 bases in between. The CDR3 loop reads CASSLALAMSSYNEQFF. CDR3 nucleotide sequence: TGTGCCAGCAGCTTGGCGCTAGCGATGAGCTCCTACAATGAGCAGTTCTTC. Together with reference TRBV5-5 and TRBJ2-1, the CDR3 gives the full variable domain: DAGVTQSPTHLIKTRGQQVTLRCSPISGHKSVSWYQQVLGQGPQFIFQYYEKEERGRGNFPDRFSARQFPNYSSELNVNALLLGDSALYLCASSLALAMSSYNEQFFGPGTRLTVL.

The V call is TRBV7-6, the J call TRBJ2-1; TRBD2 is a possible D gene (6 bases). V was shortened by 6 bases and J by 3 bases, with 12 bases between the two germline ends. Looked up from germline, CDR1 is SGHVS and CDR2 is FNYEAQ. CDR3 length: 14 residues. The CDR3 loop reads CASRGGPLYNEQFF. The CDR3 nucleotides read TGTGCCAGCAGGGGGGGACCTCTCTACAATGAGCAGTTCTTC.

The chain employs TRBV5-1 and TRBJ1-2, with D possibly TRBD1 on 6 matching bases. Germline loops: CDR1 SGHRS, CDR2 YFSETQ. V shed 0 bases and J shed 3 bases, with 27 bases lying between them. The CDR3 sequence is 20 residues long. The CDR3 loop is CASSLASTGGRGNWYYGYTF. The CDR3 region has the DNA TGCGCCAGCAGCTTGGCCTCGACGGGGGGCAGAGGAAATTGGTACTATGGCTACACCTTC.

This chain joins TRBV7-2 and TRBJ2-3; D possibly corresponds to TRBD2 (5 bases). CDR3 length: 13 residues. Per the germline V gene, CDR1 is SGHTA and CDR2 is FQGNSA. V gave up 5 bases and J gave up 5 bases, with 11 bases separating them. The CDR3 sequence is CASSQRILDTQYF. In DNA form, the CDR3 reads TGTGCCAGCAGCCAGCGGATACTAGATACGCAGTATTTT.

J is TRBJ1-6 and V is TRBV27; tentatively, D is TRBD1 (5 bases). CDR3 size: 20 residues. Trimming left V 0 bases short and J 0 bases short, with 18 bases between. Per the germline V gene, CDR1 is MNHEY and CDR2 is SMNVEV (reference sequence). The DNA of the CDR3 is TGTGCCAGCAGTTTATCGGGACTTCGGGGAAAGAGCTCCTATAATTCACCCCTCCACTTT. Translating it yields CASSLSGLRGKSSYNSPLHF.

The V and J genes are TRBV5-1 and TRBJ1-2; the D is unclear. V gave up 3 bases and J gave up 9 bases, with 12 bases separating them. Germline V gene data show CDR1 as SGHRS and CDR2 as YFSETQ. The CDR3 has 12 amino acids. The CDR3 here is CASSSGIDRYTF. For the CDR3, the DNA is TGCGCCAGCAGCTCAGGTATTGATCGCTACACCTTC.

The V and J genes are TRBV6-5 and TRBJ2-1; TRBD2 matches 12 bases. CDR3 length equals 15 residues. CDR1 MNHEY and CDR2 SVGAGI come from the germline V gene. The junction had 4 bases not matched to a gene; V was cut back by 5 bases and J by 5 bases. CDR3 amino acids: CASSLAGGADNEQFF. DNA for the CDR3: TGTGCCAGCAGTCTAGCGGGGGGGGCTGACAATGAGCAGTTCTTC.

The chain joins TRBV11-2 to TRBJ2-3; a possible D gene is TRBD1 (5 bases). There are 16 residues in the CDR3. Germline values: CDR1 SGHAT, CDR2 FQNNGV. V was clipped by 4 bases and J by 4 bases, with 18 bases between them. CDR3 nucleotides: TGTGCCAGCAGCTATGGGGCCAACCCTGGGGCAGATACGCAGTATTTT. It specifies CASSYGANPGADTQYF.

The V and J genes are TRBV7-2 and TRBJ1-1; 7 nucleotides agree with TRBD1. The CDR3 extends over 14 amino acids. The germline CDR1 and CDR2 sequences are SGHTA and FQGNSA. The V segment lost 5 bases and the J segment 4 bases; nucleotides outside the gene matches: 7. CDR3: CASSTNRGATEAFF. In DNA form, the CDR3 reads TGTGCCAGCAGCACAAACAGGGGAGCCACTGAAGCTTTCTTT.

With regard to this clone: Here the CDR3 omits its conserved ending phenylalanine or tryptophan, so a read error is the likely source. The genes are TRBV10-3 and TRBJ1-5; no clear D. The CDR3 runs to 13 residues. Germline CDR1 is ENHRY and CDR2 is SYGVKD. The V and J ends lost 2 bases and 4 bases respectively, with 6 bases between them. CDR3 DNA sequence: TGTGCCATCAGTGAGGGGCATAATCAGCCCCAGCATCTT. Amino acids: CAISEGHNQPQHL.

V and J are TRBV6-5 and TRBJ1-1; 9 nucleotides agree with TRBD1. Germline CDR1 reads MNHEY; CDR2 reads SVGAGI. V was pared by 5 bases and J by 11 bases, with 6 bases of the junction left unmatched. The CDR3 consists of 12 residues. CDR3 residues: CASSHRGLPAFF. CDR3 nucleotide sequence: TGTGCCAGCAGTCACAGGGGGCTACCGGCTTTCTTT.

The CDR3 nucleotides are TGTGCCAGTAAAGCGGACAGCCGGAACACTGAAGCTTTCTTT. Translating gives CASKADSRNTEAFF. The rearrangement links TRBV7-3 to TRBJ1-1; weak D call: TRBD1 (6 bases). The V and J ends lost 9 bases and 1 base respectively, with 15 bases between them. The CDR3 totals 14 residues. CDR1 is SGHTA and CDR2 is FQGTGA in the germline V gene.

The chain carries TRBV7-8 and TRBJ1-2; 7 nucleotides align to TRBD1. J gave up 0 bases and V 4 bases, and 5 bases lay outside the gene matches. Germline V gives CDR1 SGHVS, CDR2 FQNEAQ. This CDR3 has 15 residues. For the CDR3, the DNA is TGTGCCAGCAGCTCAACAGGGGAAGCTAACTATGGCTACACCTTC. Protein sequence: CASSSTGEANYGYTF. The full variable domain, its missing parts supplied by reference TRBV7-8 and TRBJ1-2, is GAGVSQSPRYKVAKRGQDVALRCDPISGHVSLFWYQQALGQGPEFLTYFQNEAQLDKSGLPSDRFFAERPEGSVSTLKIQRTQQEDSAVYLCASSSTGEANYGYTFGSGTRLTVV.

V gene TRBV2 combines with J gene TRBJ1-5; the D gene is possibly TRBD1 (6 bases). Germline CDR1 is SNHLY and CDR2 is FYNNEI. V gave up 4 bases and J gave up 3 bases, with 16 bases separating them. The CDR3 consists of 16 residues. The CDR3 protein is CASSAPIGGPNQPQHF. The CDR3 region has the DNA TGTGCCAGCAGTGCCCCTATAGGGGGTCCCAATCAGCCCCAGCATTTT.

The J gene is TRBJ2-7, the V gene TRBV19, with 10 positions matching TRBD2. The CDR3 is 15 amino acids. V lost 5 bases, J lost 0 bases, and 4 bases stayed unmatched. Germline loops: CDR1 LNHDA, CDR2 SQIVND (reference sequence). DNA of the CDR3: TGTGCCAGTAGTCCTGGACTAGCGGACTCCTACGAGCAGTACTTC. It codes for CASSPGLADSYEQYF.

The rearrangement joins TRBV14 to TRBJ2-4, with TRBD1 matching 8 bases. CDR1 is SGHDN and CDR2 is FVKESK in the germline V gene. After removal of 4 bases from V and 8 bases from J, the junction contained 4 bases not matched to a gene. CDR3 length: 13 amino acids. The CDR3 region is CASSRTGWDIQYF. CDR3 nucleotide sequence: TGTGCCAGCAGCCGGACAGGGTGGGACATTCAGTACTTC.

The CDR3 region has the DNA TGCAGTGCTATAGGGACTGATGGCTACACCTTC. Its protein product is CSAIGTDGYTF. This chain joins TRBV20-1 and TRBJ1-2; weak D call: TRBD1 (5 bases). The CDR3 extends over 11 amino acids. Germline V CDR1 and CDR2: DFQATT, SNEGSKA (reference sequence). Trimming removed 4 bases at V and 6 bases at J, with 9 bases between.